The 4 T cell receptor beta chains below all came from one sample that was sequenced in a study of vaccination and CD4 T cells after COVID-19. Antigens of these TCRs are unknown. Treatment in this sample: approximately 11-day PBMC culture with coronavirus spike peptide pools or control peptides (ViraFEST assay). An unexposed donor provided the CD4+ T cells, which were collected before the COVID-19 pandemic (2011-2018). The Oncomine TCR Beta short-read assay was what sequenced the DNA obtained from cultured CD4+ T cells. TCRdb fed the PCR reads into MiXCR, producing one record per CDR3 protein. The sample records about 7,300 distinct CDR3 sequences, roughly 36% being singletons. Input material: CD4+ T cells from blood, cultured in vitro. These receptors all stem from a human donor in good health.

This clonotype was counted only a few times. The J gene is TRBJ2-3, the V gene TRBV7-7; D is unclear. CDR1 is SSHAT and CDR2 is FNYEAQ in the germline V gene (reference sequence). V shed 4 bases and J shed 5 bases, with 13 bases lying between them. This CDR3 is built from 14 residues. This chain's CDR3 is CASSSSATQDTQYF. CDR3 DNA: TGTGCCAGCAGCTCAAGCGCGACCCAAGATACGCAGTATTTT.

This chain uses TRBV6-1 with TRBJ1-4, with 7 bases aligning to TRBD1. There are 17 residues in the CDR3. After removal of 5 bases from V and 0 bases from J, the junction contained 9 bases not matched to a gene. Per the germline V gene, CDR1 is MNHNS and CDR2 is SASEGT. The CDR3: CASSRQGSGATNEKLFF. The CDR3 DNA reads TGTGCCAGCAGTAGACAGGGATCAGGTGCAACTAATGAAAAACTGTTTTTT.

This clonotype was seen a handful of times. V usage is TRBV20-1 and J usage is TRBJ1-5, with D hard to call. Trimming removed 5 bases from V and 6 bases from J, with 11 bases in between. This CDR3 region has 12 residues. CDR1 and CDR2 (germline): DFQATT, SNEGSKA (reference sequence). Written as DNA, the CDR3 is TGCAGTGCTTCTTCATTGGGTCAGCCCCAGCATTTT. Its protein product is CSASSLGQPQHF.

The rearrangement uses TRBV10-3 and TRBJ2-4, with TRBD2 as a possible D gene (5 bases). The CDR3 contains 15 residues. Trimming shortened V by 0 bases and J by 9 bases, and 15 bases separated the two germline ends. Germline CDR1 and CDR2: ENHRY and SYGVKD. The CDR3 region has the DNA TGTGCCATCAGTGAGTCGATTAAGGGTGCGGGCATTCAGTACTTC. It translates to CAISESIKGAGIQYF.